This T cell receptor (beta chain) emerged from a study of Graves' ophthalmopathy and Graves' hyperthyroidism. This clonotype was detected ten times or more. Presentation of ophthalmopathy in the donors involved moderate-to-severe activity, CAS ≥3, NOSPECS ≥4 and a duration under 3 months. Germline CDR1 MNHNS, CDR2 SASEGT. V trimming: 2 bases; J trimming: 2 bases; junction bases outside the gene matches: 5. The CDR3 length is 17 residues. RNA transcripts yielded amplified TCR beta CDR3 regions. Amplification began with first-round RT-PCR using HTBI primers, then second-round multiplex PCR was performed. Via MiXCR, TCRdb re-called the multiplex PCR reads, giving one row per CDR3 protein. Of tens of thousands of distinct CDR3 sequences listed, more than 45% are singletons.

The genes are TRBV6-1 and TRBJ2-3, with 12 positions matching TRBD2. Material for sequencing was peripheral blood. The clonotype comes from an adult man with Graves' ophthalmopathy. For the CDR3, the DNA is TGTGCCAGCAGTGAACGAGGACTAGCGGGGACCACAGATACGCAGTATTTT. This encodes CASSERGLAGTTDTQYF.